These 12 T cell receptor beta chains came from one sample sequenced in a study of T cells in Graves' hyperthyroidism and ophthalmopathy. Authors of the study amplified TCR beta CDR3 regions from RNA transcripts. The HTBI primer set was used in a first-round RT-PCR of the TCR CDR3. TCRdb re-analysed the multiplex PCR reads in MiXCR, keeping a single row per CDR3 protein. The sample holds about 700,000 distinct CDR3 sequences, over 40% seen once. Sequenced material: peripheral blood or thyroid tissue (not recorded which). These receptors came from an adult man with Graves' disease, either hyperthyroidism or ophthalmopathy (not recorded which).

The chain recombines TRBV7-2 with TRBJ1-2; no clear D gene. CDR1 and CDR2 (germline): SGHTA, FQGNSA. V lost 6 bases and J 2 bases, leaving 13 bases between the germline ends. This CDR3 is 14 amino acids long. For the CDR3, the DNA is TGTGCCAGCAGTTTTCGAGGCAGGAACTATGGCTACACCTTC. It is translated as CASSFRGRNYGYTF.

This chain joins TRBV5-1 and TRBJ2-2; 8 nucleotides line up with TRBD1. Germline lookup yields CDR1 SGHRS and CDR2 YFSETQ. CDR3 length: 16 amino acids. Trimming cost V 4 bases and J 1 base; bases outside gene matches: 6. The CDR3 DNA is TGCGCCAGCAGCGGTACGACAGGGGAGAACACCGGGGAGCTGTTTTTT. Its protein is CASSGTTGENTGELFF.

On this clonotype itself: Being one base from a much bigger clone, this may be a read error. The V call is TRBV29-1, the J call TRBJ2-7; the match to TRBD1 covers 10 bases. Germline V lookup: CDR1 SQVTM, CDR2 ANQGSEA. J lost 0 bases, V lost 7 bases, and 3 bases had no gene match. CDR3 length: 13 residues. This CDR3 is CSAWTGGSYEQYF. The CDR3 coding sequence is TGCAGCGCTTGGACAGGGGGCTCCTACGAGCAGTACTTC.

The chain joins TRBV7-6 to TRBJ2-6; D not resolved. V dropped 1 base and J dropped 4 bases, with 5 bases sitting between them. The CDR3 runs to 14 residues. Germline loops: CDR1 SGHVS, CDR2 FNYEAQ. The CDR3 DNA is TGTGCCAGCAGCTTAGGTAAAGGGGCCAACGTCCTGACTTTC. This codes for CASSLGKGANVLTF.

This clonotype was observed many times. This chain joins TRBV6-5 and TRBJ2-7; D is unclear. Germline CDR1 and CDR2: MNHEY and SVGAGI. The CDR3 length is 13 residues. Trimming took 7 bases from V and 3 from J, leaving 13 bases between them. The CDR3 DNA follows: TGTGCCAGCACGACTCAGGAAGGCTACGAGCAGTACTTC. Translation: CASTTQEGYEQYF.

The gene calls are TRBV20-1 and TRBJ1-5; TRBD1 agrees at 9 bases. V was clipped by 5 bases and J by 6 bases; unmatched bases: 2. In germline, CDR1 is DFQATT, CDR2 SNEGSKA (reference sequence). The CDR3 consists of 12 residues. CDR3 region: CSAVQGAQPQHF. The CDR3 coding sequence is TGCAGTGCTGTACAGGGGGCTCAGCCCCAGCATTTT.

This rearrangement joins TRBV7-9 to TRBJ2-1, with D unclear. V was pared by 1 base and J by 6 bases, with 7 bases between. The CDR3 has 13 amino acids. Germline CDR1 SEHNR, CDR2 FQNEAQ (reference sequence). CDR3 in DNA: TGTGCCAGCAGCTTAGAACTCGTCAATGAGCAGTTCTTC. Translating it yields CASSLELVNEQFF.

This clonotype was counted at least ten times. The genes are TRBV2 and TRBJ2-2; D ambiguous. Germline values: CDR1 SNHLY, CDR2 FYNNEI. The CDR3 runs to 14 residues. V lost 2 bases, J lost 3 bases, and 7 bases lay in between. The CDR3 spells CASSEWLDTGELFF. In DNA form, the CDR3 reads TGTGCCAGCAGTGAATGGCTTGACACCGGGGAGCTGTTTTTT.

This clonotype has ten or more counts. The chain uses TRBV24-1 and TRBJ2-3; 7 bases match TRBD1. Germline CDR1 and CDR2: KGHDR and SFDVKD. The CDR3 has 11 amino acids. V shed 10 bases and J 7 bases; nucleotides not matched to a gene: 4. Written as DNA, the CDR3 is TGTGCCACGAGGGACAGCCATACGCAGTATTTT. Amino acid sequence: CATRDSHTQYF.

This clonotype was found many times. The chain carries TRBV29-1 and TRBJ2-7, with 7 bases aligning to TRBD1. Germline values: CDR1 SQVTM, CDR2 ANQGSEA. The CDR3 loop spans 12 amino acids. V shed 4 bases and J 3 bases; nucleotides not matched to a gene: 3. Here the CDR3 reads CSVARGLYEQYF. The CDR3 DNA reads TGCAGCGTTGCTAGGGGGCTCTACGAGCAGTACTTC.

The CDR3 DNA sequence: TGTGCCAGCAGTAACAGGGGTTCATCCTACGAGCAGTACTTC. Protein: CASSNRGSSYEQYF. This chain uses TRBV12-3 or TRBV12-4 with TRBJ2-7; TRBD1 matches at 7 bases. This CDR3 is built from 14 residues. Losses at the gene ends were 5 bases for V and 1 base for J; bases not matched to a gene: 5.

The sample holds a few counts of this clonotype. This CDR3 is CASSLGRPSYEQYF. As DNA, the CDR3 is TGTGCCAGCAGCTTGGGTCGCCCCTCCTACGAGCAGTACTTC. The chain uses TRBV2 and TRBJ2-7; D is unclear. Germline-derived CDR1 and CDR2 are SNHLY and FYNNEI. CDR3 length: 14 amino acids. With 6 bases removed from V and 0 bases from J, the gap between germline ends came to 12 bases.